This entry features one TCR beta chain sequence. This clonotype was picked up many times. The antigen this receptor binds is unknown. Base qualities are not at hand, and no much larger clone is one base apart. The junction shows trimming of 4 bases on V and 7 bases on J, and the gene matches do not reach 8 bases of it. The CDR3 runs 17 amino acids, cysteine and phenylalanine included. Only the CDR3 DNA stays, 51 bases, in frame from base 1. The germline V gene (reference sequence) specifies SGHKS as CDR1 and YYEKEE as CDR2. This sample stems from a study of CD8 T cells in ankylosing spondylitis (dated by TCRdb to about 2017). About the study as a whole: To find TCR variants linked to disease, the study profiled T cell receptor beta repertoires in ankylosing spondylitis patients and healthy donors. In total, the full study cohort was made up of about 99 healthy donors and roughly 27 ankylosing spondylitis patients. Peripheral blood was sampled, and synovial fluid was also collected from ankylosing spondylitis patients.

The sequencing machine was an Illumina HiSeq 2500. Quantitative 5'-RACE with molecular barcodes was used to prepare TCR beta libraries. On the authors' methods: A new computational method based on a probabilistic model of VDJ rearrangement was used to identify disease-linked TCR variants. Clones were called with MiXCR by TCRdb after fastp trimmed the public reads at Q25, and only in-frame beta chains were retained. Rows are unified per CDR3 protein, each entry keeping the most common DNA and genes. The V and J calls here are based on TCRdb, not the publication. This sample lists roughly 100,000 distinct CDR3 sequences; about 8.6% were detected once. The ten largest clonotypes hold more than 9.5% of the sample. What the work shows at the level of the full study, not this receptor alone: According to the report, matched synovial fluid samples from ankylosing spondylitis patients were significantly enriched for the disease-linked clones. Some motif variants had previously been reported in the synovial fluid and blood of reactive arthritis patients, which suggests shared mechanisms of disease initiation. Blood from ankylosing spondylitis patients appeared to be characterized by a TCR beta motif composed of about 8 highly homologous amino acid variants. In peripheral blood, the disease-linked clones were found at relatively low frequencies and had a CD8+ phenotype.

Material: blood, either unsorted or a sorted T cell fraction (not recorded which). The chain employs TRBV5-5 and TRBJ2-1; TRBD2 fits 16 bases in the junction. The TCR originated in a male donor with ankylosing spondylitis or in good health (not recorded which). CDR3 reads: CASSQGLAGGLSNEQFF. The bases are TGTGCCAGCAGCCAGGGACTAGCGGGGGGGCTGTCTAATGAGCAGTTCTTC.